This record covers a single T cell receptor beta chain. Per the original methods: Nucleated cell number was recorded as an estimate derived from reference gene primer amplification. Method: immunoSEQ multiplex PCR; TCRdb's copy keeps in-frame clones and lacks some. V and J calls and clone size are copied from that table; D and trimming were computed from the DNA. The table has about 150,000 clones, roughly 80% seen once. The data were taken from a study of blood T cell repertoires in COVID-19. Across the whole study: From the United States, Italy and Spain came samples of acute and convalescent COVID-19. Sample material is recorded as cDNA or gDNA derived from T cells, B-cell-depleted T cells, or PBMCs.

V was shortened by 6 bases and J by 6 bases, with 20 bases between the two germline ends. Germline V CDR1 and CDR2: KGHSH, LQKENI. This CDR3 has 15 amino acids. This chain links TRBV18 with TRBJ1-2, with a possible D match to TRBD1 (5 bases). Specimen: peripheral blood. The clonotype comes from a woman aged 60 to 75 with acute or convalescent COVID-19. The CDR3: CASSIGPGRENGYTF. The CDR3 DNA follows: TGTGCCAGCTCTATTGGGCCCGGCAGGGAAAATGGCTACACCTTC.